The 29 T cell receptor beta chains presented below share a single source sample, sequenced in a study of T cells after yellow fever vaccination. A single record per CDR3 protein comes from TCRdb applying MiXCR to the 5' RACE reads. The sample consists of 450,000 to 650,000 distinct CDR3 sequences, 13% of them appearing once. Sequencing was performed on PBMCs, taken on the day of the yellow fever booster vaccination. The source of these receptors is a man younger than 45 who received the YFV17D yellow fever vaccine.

This CDR3 is CSVGGLPAEQYF. Written as DNA, the CDR3 is TGCAGCGTTGGAGGTCTCCCGGCCGAGCAGTACTTC. The chain employs TRBV29-1 and TRBJ2-7; unclear D gene. CDR1 and CDR2 from the germline V gene are SQVTM and ANQGSEA. With 4 bases removed from V and 6 bases from J, the gap between germline ends came to 13 bases. CDR3 length: 12 residues.

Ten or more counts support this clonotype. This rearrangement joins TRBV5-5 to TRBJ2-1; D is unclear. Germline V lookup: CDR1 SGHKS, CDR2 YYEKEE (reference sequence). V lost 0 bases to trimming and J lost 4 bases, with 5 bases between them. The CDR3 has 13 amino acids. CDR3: CASSLERYNEQFF. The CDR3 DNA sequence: TGTGCCAGCAGCTTGGAACGGTACAATGAGCAGTTCTTC.

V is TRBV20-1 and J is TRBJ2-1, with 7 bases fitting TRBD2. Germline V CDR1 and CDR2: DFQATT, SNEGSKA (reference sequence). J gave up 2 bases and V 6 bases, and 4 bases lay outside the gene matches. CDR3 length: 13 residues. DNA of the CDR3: TGCAGTGCCGTGGGGAGGGCCTACAATGAGCAGTTCTTC. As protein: CSAVGRAYNEQFF.

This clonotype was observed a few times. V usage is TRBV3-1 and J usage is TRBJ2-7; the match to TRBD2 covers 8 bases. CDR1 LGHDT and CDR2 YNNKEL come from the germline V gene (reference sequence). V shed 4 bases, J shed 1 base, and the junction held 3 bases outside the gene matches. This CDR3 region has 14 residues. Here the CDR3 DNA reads TGTGCCAGCAGCCCAGGACTAGCATCCTACGAGCAGTACTTC. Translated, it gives CASSPGLASYEQYF.

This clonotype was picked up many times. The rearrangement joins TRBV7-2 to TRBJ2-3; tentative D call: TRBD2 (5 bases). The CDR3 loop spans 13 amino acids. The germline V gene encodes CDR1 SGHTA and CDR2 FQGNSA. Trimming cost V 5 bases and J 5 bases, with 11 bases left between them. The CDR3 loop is CASSLGLEDTQYF. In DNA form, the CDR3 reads TGTGCCAGCAGCCTCGGACTGGAAGATACGCAGTATTTT.

This CDR3 is CSARDPPGSAGATETQYF. In nucleotides, the CDR3 is TGCAGTGCTAGAGATCCTCCCGGGTCGGCGGGAGCAACCGAGACCCAGTACTTC. The chain has TRBV20-1 and TRBJ2-5; 7 bases fit TRBD2. Germline CDR1 DFQATT, CDR2 SNEGSKA (reference sequence). V lost 0 bases to trimming and J lost 5 bases; unmatched junction nucleotides: 18. There are 18 residues in the CDR3.

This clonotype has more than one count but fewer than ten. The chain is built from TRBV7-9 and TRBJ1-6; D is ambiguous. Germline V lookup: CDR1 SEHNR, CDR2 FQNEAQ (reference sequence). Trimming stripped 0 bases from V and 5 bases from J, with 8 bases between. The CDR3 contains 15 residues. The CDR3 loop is CASSLASSDNSPLHF. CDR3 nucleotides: TGTGCCAGCAGCTTAGCAAGCTCAGATAATTCACCCCTCCACTTT. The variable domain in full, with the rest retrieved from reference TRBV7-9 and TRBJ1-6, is DTGVSQNPRHKITKRGQNVTFRCDPISEHNRLYWYRQTLGQGPEFLTYFQNEAQLEKSRLLSDRFSAERPKGSFSTLEIQRTEQGDSAMYLCASSLASSDNSPLHFGNGTRLTVT.

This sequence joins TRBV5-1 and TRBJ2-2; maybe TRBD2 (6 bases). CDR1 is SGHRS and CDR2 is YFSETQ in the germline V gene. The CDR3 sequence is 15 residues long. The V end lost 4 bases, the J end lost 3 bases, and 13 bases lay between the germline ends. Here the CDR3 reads CASSRSSGHTGELFF. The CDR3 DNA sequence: TGCGCCAGCAGCCGATCCAGCGGGCACACCGGGGAGCTGTTTTTT.

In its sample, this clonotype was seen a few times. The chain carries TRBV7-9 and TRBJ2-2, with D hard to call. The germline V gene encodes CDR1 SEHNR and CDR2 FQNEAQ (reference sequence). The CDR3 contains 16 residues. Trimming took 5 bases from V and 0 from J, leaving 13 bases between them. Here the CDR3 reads CASSVLVDANTGELFF. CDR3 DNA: TGTGCCAGCAGCGTCTTAGTAGACGCGAACACCGGGGAGCTGTTTTTT.

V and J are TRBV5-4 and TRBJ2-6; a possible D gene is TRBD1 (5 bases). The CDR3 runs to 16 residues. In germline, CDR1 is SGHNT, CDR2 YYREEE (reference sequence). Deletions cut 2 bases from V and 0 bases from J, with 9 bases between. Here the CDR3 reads CASSFWTLSGANVLTF. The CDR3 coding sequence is TGTGCCAGCAGCTTCTGGACACTCTCTGGGGCCAACGTCCTGACTTTC.

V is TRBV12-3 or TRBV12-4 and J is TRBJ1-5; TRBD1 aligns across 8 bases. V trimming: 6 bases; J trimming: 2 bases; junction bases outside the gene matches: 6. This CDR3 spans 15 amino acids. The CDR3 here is CASRSGGEGNQPQHF. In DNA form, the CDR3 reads TGTGCCAGCAGGTCAGGGGGCGAGGGCAATCAGCCCCAGCATTTT.

This chain's CDR3 is CASSVYRGTGEQYF. The CDR3 DNA follows: TGTGCCAGCAGTGTTTACAGGGGAACGGGAGAGCAGTACTTC. J is TRBJ2-7 and V is TRBV2; 7 bases match TRBD1. This CDR3 is built from 14 residues. V was clipped by 4 bases and J by 7 bases; unmatched bases: 10. In germline, CDR1 is SNHLY, CDR2 FYNNEI.

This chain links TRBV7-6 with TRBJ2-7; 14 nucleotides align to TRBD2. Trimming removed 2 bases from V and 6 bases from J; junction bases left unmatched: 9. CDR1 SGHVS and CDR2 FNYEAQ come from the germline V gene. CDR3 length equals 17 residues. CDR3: CASSLTRPGLAGVEQYF. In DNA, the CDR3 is TGTGCCAGCAGCTTAACCCGACCGGGACTAGCGGGAGTCGAGCAGTACTTC.

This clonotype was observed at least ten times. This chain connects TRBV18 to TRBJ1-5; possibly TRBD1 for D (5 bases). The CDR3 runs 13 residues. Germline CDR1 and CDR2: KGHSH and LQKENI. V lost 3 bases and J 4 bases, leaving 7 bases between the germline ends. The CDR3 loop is CASSPGRNQPQHF. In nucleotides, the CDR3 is TGTGCCAGCTCACCGGGACGGAATCAGCCCCAGCATTTT.

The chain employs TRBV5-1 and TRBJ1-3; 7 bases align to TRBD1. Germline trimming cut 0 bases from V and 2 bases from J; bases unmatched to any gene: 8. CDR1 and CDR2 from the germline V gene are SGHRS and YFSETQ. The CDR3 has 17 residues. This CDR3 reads CASSLGYTQGTGNTIYF. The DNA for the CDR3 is TGCGCCAGCAGCTTGGGATACACACAGGGGACTGGAAACACCATATATTTT.

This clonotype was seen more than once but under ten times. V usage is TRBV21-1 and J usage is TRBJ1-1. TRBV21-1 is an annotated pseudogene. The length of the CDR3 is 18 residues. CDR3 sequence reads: CASSTPWRALYATLRAFF. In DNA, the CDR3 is TGTGCCAGCAGCACGCCTTGGAGGGCGTTATATGCTACCCTTAGAGCTTTCTTT.

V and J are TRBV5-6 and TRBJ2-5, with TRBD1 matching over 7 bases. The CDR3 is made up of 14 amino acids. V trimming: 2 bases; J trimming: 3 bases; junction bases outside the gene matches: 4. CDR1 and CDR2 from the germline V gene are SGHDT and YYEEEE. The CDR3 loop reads CASSLTGTEETQYF. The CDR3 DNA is TGTGCCAGCAGCTTAACCGGGACAGAAGAGACCCAGTACTTC.

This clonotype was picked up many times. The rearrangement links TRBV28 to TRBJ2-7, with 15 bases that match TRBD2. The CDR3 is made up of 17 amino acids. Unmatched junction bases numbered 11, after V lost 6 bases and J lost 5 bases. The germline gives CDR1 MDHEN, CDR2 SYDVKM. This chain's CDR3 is CASSPAGTSGRKDEQYF. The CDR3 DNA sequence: TGTGCCAGCAGCCCTGCCGGGACTAGCGGGAGGAAGGACGAGCAGTACTTC.

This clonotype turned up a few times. Here the CDR3 DNA reads TGCAGTGCTAGAGCCCAAGGGTTGGTACTAGCGGGAGTTCTTGATGAGCAGTTCTTC. Translating it yields CSARAQGLVLAGVLDEQFF. The chain recombines TRBV20-1 with TRBJ2-1; 11 bases are shared with TRBD2. The germline CDR1 and CDR2 sequences are DFQATT and SNEGSKA (reference sequence). After removal of 1 base from V and 8 bases from J, the junction contained 19 bases not matched to a gene. The CDR3 contains 19 residues.

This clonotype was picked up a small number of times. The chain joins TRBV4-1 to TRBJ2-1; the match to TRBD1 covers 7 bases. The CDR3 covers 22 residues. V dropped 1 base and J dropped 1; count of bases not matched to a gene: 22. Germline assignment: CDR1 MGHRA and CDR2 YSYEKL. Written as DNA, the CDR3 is TGCGCCAGCAGCCAAGTGCTCTACAGGGGAGCCCTCCCCCTTGGGTCCTACAATGAGCAGTTCTTC. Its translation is CASSQVLYRGALPLGSYNEQFF.

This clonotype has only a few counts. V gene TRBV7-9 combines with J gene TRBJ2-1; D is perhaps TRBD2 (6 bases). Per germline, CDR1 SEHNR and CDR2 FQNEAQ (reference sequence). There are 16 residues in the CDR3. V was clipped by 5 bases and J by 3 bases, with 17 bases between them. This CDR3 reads CASSGGPRSLYNEQFF. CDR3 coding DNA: TGTGCCAGCAGCGGAGGGCCGCGGTCTCTCTACAATGAGCAGTTCTTC.

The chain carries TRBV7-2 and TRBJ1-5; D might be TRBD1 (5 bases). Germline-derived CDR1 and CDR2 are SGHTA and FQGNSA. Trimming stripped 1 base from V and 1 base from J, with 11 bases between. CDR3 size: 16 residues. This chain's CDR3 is CASSLEAGLSNQPQHF. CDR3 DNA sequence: TGTGCCAGCAGCTTAGAGGCAGGGCTCAGCAATCAGCCCCAGCATTTT.

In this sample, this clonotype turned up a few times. CDR3 sequence: CASSSLLTSGVTYEQYF. The DNA of the CDR3 is TGTGCCAGCAGTTCCCTCCTGACTAGCGGAGTGACCTACGAGCAGTACTTC. The V gene is TRBV6-5, the J gene TRBJ2-7; 9 bases line up with TRBD2. The germline V gene encodes CDR1 MNHEY and CDR2 SVGAGI. The V and J ends lost 4 bases and 2 bases, in that order; junction bases with no gene match: 12. The CDR3 length is 17 residues.

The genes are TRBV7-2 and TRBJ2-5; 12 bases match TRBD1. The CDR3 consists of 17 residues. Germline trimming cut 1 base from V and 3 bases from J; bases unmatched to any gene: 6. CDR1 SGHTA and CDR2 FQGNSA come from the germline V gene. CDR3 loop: CASSLVGTGGAKETQYF. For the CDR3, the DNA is TGTGCCAGCAGCTTAGTGGGGACAGGGGGCGCGAAAGAGACCCAGTACTTC.

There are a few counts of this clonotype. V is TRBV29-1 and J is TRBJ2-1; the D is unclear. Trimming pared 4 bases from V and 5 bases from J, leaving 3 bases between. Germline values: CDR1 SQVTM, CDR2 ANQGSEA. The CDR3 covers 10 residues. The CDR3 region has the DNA TGCAGCGTTGGAAACAATGAGCAGTTCTTC. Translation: CSVGNNEQFF.

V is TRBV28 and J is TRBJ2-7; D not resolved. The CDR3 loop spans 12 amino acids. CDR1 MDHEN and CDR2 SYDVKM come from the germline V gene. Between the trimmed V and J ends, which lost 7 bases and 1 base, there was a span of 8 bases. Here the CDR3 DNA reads TGTGCCAGCATTAGCTTTTCCTACGAGCAGTACTTC. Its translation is CASISFSYEQYF.

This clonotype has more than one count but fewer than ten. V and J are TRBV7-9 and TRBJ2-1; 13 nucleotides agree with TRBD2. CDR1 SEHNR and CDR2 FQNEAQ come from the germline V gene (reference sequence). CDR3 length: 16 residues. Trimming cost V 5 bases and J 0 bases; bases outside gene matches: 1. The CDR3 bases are TGTGCCAGCAGCGGGACTAGCGGGGACTCCTACAATGAGCAGTTCTTC. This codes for CASSGTSGDSYNEQFF. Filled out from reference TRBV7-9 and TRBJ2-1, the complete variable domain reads DTGVSQNPRHKITKRGQNVTFRCDPISEHNRLYWYRQTLGQGPEFLTYFQNEAQLEKSRLLSDRFSAERPKGSFSTLEIQRTEQGDSAMYLCASSGTSGDSYNEQFFGPGTRLTVL.

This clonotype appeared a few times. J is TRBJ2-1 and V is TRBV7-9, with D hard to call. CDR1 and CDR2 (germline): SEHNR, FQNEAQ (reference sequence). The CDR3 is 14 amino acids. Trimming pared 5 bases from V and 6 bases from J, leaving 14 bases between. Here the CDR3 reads CASSPPILGNEQFF. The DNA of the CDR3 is TGTGCCAGCAGCCCCCCTATTTTAGGCAATGAGCAGTTCTTC.

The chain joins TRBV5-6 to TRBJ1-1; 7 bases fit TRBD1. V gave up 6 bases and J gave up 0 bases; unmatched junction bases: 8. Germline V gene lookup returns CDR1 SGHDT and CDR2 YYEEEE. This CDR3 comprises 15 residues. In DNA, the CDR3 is TGTGCCAGCATCGCCCTTGGACAGGTGAACACTGAAGCTTTCTTT. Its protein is CASIALGQVNTEAFF.